This entry features one T cell receptor beta chain sequence. CDR1 SGHNT and CDR2 YYREEE come from the germline V gene (reference sequence). This CDR3 comprises 15 residues. V lost 6 bases and J lost 2, with 17 bases in between. This specimen belongs to a study of blood T cell repertoires in COVID-19. Recruitment covered roughly 24 US areas and drew participants whose ages spanned 18 to 89 years. Repertoires were generated with immunoSEQ multiplex PCR, while TCRdb's copy carries only in-frame clones and drops some. The table shows 250,000 or so clones, with under 90% occurring only once. The receptor was derived from a woman between 35 and 50 years old who had been exposed to COVID-19. The chain carries TRBV5-4 and TRBJ1-2; tentative D call: TRBD1 (5 bases). Sequencing input: PBMCs or T cells enriched from blood (not recorded which). The CDR3 DNA follows: TGTGCCAGCACCACGACGGGGGGAAGAAACTATGGCTACACCTTC. It is translated as CASTTTGGRNYGYTF.